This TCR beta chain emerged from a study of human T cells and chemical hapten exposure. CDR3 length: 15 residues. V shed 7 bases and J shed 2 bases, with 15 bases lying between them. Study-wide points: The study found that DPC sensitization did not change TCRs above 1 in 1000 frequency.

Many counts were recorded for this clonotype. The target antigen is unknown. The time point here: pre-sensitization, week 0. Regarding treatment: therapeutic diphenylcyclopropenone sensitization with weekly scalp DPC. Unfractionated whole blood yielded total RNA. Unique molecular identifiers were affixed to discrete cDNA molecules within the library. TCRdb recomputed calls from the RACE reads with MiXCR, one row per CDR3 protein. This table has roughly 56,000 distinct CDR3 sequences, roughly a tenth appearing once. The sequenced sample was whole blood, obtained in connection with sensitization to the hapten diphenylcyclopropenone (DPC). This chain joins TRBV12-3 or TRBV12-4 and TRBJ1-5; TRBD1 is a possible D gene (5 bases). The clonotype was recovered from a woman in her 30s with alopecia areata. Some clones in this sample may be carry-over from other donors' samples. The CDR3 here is CASTHRGIGNQPQHF. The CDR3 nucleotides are TGTGCCAGCACTCATAGGGGAATCGGCAATCAGCCCCAGCATTTT.